What follows are 15 T cell receptor beta chains derived from one specimen sequenced in a study of neurological immune-mediated disorders. TCRdb used MiXCR to reprocess the 5' RACE reads, holding one entry per CDR3 protein. The sample has 65,000 to 85,000 distinct CDR3 sequences; 2.5% to 4% are singletons. Source material: PBMCs. The receptors were sampled from a woman aged 45-59 years with multiple sclerosis.

On this clonotype itself: A much larger clone sits a single nucleotide away, making a read error possible. The rearrangement uses TRBV6-6 and TRBJ1-1; no definite D call. Germline V CDR1 and CDR2: MNHNY, SVGAGI (reference sequence). This CDR3 spans 12 amino acids. The DNA for the CDR3 is TGTGACAGCAGTAGATTGAACACTGAAGCTTTCTTT. This encodes CDSSRLNTEAFF.

This clonotype came up many times. The chain couples TRBV9 to TRBJ2-5; TRBD1 aligns across 8 bases. J gave up 1 base and V 4 bases, and 9 bases lay outside the gene matches. In germline, CDR1 is SGDLS, CDR2 YYNGEE. The CDR3 loop spans 16 amino acids. The CDR3 is CASSSGAGGFQETQYF. Here the CDR3 DNA reads TGTGCCAGCAGCTCGGGGGCAGGGGGCTTCCAAGAGACCCAGTACTTC. The variable domain in full, with the rest retrieved from reference TRBV9 and TRBJ2-5, is DSGVTQTPKHLITATGQRVTLRCSPRSGDLSVYWYQQSLDQGLQFLIQYYNGEERAKGNILERFSAQQFPDLHSELNLSSLELGDSALYFCASSSGAGGFQETQYFGPGTRLLVL.

This clonotype was detected many times. The J gene is TRBJ2-1, the V gene TRBV5-1, with D possibly matching TRBD2 (5 bases). The V end was cut by 4 bases, the J end by 0 bases, with 14 bases between. The CDR3 contains 16 residues. Per the germline V gene, CDR1 is SGHRS and CDR2 is YFSETQ. Here the CDR3 reads CASSLTGKSSYNEQFF. CDR3 in DNA: TGCGCCAGCAGCCTTACGGGGAAGAGCTCCTACAATGAGCAGTTCTTC. Drawing the rest from reference TRBV5-1 and TRBJ2-1, the complete variable domain is KAGVTQTPRYLIKTRGQQVTLSCSPISGHRSVSWYQQTPGQGLQFLFEYFSETQRNKGNFPGRFSGRQFSNSRSEMNVSTLELGDSALYLCASSLTGKSSYNEQFFGPGTRLTVL.

The chain is built from TRBV20-1 and TRBJ2-7; 8 bases map to TRBD1. The CDR3 is 14 amino acids. Germline CDR1 DFQATT, CDR2 SNEGSKA (reference sequence). The CDR3 sequence: CGARRTGSFYEQYV. CDR3 coding DNA: TGCGGTGCTAGAAGGACAGGGTCATTCTACGAGCAGTACGTC.

This clonotype was observed at least ten times. The chain combines TRBV5-1 with TRBJ1-3; D not certain. The germline V and J ends were trimmed by 0 bases and 3 bases, with 7 bases remaining between them. CDR1 is SGHRS, CDR2 YFSETQ, per germline. The CDR3 length is 14 residues. CDR3 coding DNA: TGCGCCAGCAGCTTGGAGCAAGGTGGAAACACCATATATTTT. Amino acid sequence: CASSLEQGGNTIYF. The full variable domain, its missing parts supplied by reference TRBV5-1 and TRBJ1-3, is KAGVTQTPRYLIKTRGQQVTLSCSPISGHRSVSWYQQTPGQGLQFLFEYFSETQRNKGNFPGRFSGRQFSNSRSEMNVSTLELGDSALYLCASSLEQGGNTIYFGEGSWLTVV.

This clonotype occurred many times. The rearrangement links TRBV5-5 to TRBJ1-4, with 8 bases identical to TRBD1. After removal of 6 bases from V and 8 bases from J, the junction contained 9 bases not matched to a gene. This CDR3 comprises 14 residues. Germline-derived CDR1 and CDR2 are SGHKS and YYEKEE (reference sequence). CDR3 DNA: TGTGCCAGCAAGTTTACGGGACAGGCCGAAAAACTGTTTTTT. Its translation is CASKFTGQAEKLFF.

Ten or more counts support this clonotype. The chain employs TRBV5-5 and TRBJ2-7, with unresolved D. Germline V lookup: CDR1 SGHKS, CDR2 YYEKEE (reference sequence). Trimming stripped 2 bases from V and 4 bases from J, with 10 bases between. CDR3 size: 13 residues. In DNA form, the CDR3 reads TGTGCCAGCAGCTTTGGGTGGCTATACGAGCAGTACTTC. As protein: CASSFGWLYEQYF.

This clonotype showed up many times. CDR3 sequence reads: CASSLGWDTDTQYF. For the CDR3, the DNA is TGCGCCAGCAGCTTGGGTTGGGATACAGATACGCAGTATTTT. This chain connects TRBV5-1 to TRBJ2-3, with D uncertain. Between the trimmed V and J ends, which lost 0 bases and 3 bases, there was a span of 8 bases. The CDR3 is made up of 14 amino acids. CDR1 and CDR2 from the germline V gene are SGHRS and YFSETQ.

This clonotype has ten or more counts. The chain joins TRBV20-1 to TRBJ2-1, with 9 nucleotides matching TRBD1. Trimming at V came to 0 bases and at J to 8 bases, leaving 5 bases not matched to a gene. The germline V gene has CDR1 DFQATT and CDR2 SNEGSKA (reference sequence). This CDR3 has 14 residues. The CDR3 DNA is TGCAGTGCTAGAGATACAGGGGGCTGGGATGAGCAGTTCTTC. It translates to CSARDTGGWDEQFF.

This clonotype was found many times. This chain connects TRBV28 to TRBJ2-5; TRBD2 is a possible D gene (6 bases). This CDR3 is 16 amino acids long. Germline CDR1 and CDR2: MDHEN and SYDVKM. V gave up 6 bases and J gave up 7 bases, with 24 bases separating them. The DNA of the CDR3 is TGTGCCAGCAGCGACCCACTTATTAGGGTGGGGGGGACCCAGTACTTC. Protein: CASSDPLIRVGGTQYF.

This clonotype was seen ten or more times. J is TRBJ1-5 and V is TRBV18; D ambiguous. Deletions cut 3 bases from V and 0 bases from J, with 9 bases between. CDR3 size: 15 residues. The V gene's germline CDR1 is KGHSH and CDR2 LQKENI. The CDR3 DNA reads TGTGCCAGCTCACCGGAAAGGATTAGCAATCAGCCCCAGCATTTT. This gives the protein CASSPERISNQPQHF.

This clonotype was picked up many times. This rearrangement joins TRBV5-1 to TRBJ1-2; TRBD1 agrees at 11 bases. V lost 0 bases, J lost 2 bases, and 3 bases stayed unmatched. Germline V CDR1 and CDR2: SGHRS, YFSETQ. The CDR3 extends over 16 amino acids. The CDR3 sequence is CASSLDGTGGNYGYTF. The CDR3 DNA is TGCGCCAGCAGCTTGGACGGGACAGGGGGAAACTATGGCTACACCTTC.

This clonotype occurred many times. This chain links TRBV7-2 with TRBJ2-1; 12 nucleotides match TRBD2. Germline lookup yields CDR1 SGHTA and CDR2 FQGNSA. The CDR3 has 16 amino acids. V was pared by 2 bases and J by 9 bases, with 8 bases of the junction left unmatched. CDR3 DNA: TGTGCCAGCAGCTTATTCGGGACTAGCGGGTTCCTTGAGCAGTTCTTC. Amino acid sequence: CASSLFGTSGFLEQFF.

This clonotype was seen repeatedly, ten times or more. This chain connects TRBV25-1 to TRBJ2-1; 12 nucleotides agree with TRBD2. This CDR3 is 15 amino acids long. Germline CDR1 MGHDK, CDR2 SYGVNS. With V trimmed by 7 bases and J by 2 bases, 3 bases remained unmatched. The CDR3 sequence is CASTRTSGAYNEQFF. The DNA for the CDR3 is TGTGCCAGCACCAGGACTAGCGGGGCCTACAATGAGCAGTTCTTC. The variable domain in full, with the rest retrieved from reference TRBV25-1 and TRBJ2-1, is EADIYQTPRYLVIGTGKKITLECSQTMGHDKMYWYQQDPGMELHLIHYSYGVNSTEKGDLSSESTVSRIRTEHFPLTLESARPSHTSQYLCASTRTSGAYNEQFFGPGTRLTVL.

This clonotype has a count of ten or more. The V gene is TRBV7-2, the J gene TRBJ2-5; perhaps TRBD2 as D (5 bases). This CDR3 contains 14 residues. Trimming took off 1 base at V and 7 bases at J, with 13 bases between the two ends. Germline V CDR1 and CDR2: SGHTA, FQGNSA. The CDR3 loop is CASSLVYREGTQYF. The CDR3 region has the DNA TGTGCCAGCAGCTTAGTCTATCGGGAAGGGACCCAGTACTTC.